This passage covers 19 T cell receptor beta chains from one sample sequenced in a study of blood T cells in healthy people across ages. A second PCR of about 7 to 11 cycles used a sample-barcoded 5' primer and a J-beta primer mix. MiXCR was run by TCRdb on the 5' RACE reads, yielding one entry per CDR3 protein. The table has 750,000 to 950,000 distinct CDR3 sequences, more than 25% seen once. A further study also used this sample, focusing on T cells of mothers and their children.

Sequencing input: blood. These TCRs come from a boy between 5 and 17 years old in good health.

This clonotype was seen only once. This chain uses TRBV6-1 with TRBJ1-2; possible D gene TRBD1, 5 bases. The CDR3 is made up of 12 amino acids. V was trimmed by 2 bases and J by 8 bases, leaving 9 bases between them. Germline V gives CDR1 MNHNS, CDR2 SASEGT. CDR3 loop: CASSERGPGYTF. The CDR3 nucleotides are TGTGCCAGCAGTGAACGGGGACCGGGCTACACCTTC.

There are a few counts of this clonotype. DNA for the CDR3: TGTGCCATCAGTGAGGGCAGCTCCTACAATGAGCAGTTCTTC. Protein: CAISEGSSYNEQFF. V is TRBV10-3 and J is TRBJ2-1; no definite D call. The germline V gene has CDR1 ENHRY and CDR2 SYGVKD. V lost 2 bases to trimming and J lost 0 bases, with 5 bases between them. This CDR3 is built from 14 residues.

The chain carries TRBV20-1 and TRBJ2-1, with D hard to call. Germline V CDR1 and CDR2: DFQATT, SNEGSKA (reference sequence). The V end lost 4 bases, the J end lost 2 bases, and 6 bases lay between the germline ends. The CDR3 spans 12 residues. The CDR3, as DNA: TGCAGTGCTAACGGGCCCTACAATGAGCAGTTCTTC. This codes for CSANGPYNEQFF.

This clonotype was observed a handful of times. The V call is TRBV5-5, the J call TRBJ2-7, with 8 bases lining up with TRBD2. This CDR3 has 14 amino acids. V shed 4 bases and J 2 bases; nucleotides not matched to a gene: 5. The germline gives CDR1 SGHKS, CDR2 YYEKEE (reference sequence). In DNA form, the CDR3 reads TGTGCCAGCAGCCCCGGGGGGGTTACCTACGAGCAGTACTTC. This translates into CASSPGGVTYEQYF.

The V gene is TRBV11-2, the J gene TRBJ1-2; D might be TRBD1 (5 bases). CDR1 SGHAT and CDR2 FQNNGV come from the germline V gene. Trimming cost V 8 bases and J 0 bases, with 16 bases left between them. CDR3 size: 15 residues. The CDR3 sequence: CASRATGGANYGYTF. CDR3 nucleotide sequence: TGTGCCAGCCGGGCTACGGGGGGAGCTAACTATGGCTACACCTTC.

The chain uses TRBV13 and TRBJ2-7; no clear D. Trimming removed 5 bases from V and 1 base from J, with 12 bases in between. CDR1 PRHDT and CDR2 FYEKMQ come from the germline V gene (reference sequence). This CDR3 spans 14 amino acids. The DNA for the CDR3 is TGTGCCAGCAGCCCCGATTGGGGTTCCTACGAGCAGTACTTC. It yields the protein CASSPDWGSYEQYF.

This clonotype occurred once. The rearrangement links TRBV29-1 to TRBJ2-5, with a possible D match to TRBD2 (6 bases). The CDR3 totals 15 residues. V lost 6 bases, J lost 4 bases, and 21 bases lay in between. CDR1 is SQVTM, CDR2 ANQGSEA, per germline. CDR3 sequence (DNA): TGCAGCGTCGATGGGGTTCAGGGAGGTGGAGAGACCCAGTACTTC. This codes for CSVDGVQGGGETQYF.

This clonotype was found a few times. This sequence joins TRBV20-1 and TRBJ1-3, with D possibly matching TRBD1 (6 bases). The CDR3 sequence is 14 residues long. CDR1 and CDR2 from the germline V gene are DFQATT and SNEGSKA (reference sequence). V was clipped by 2 bases and J by 8 bases, with 16 bases between them. The CDR3 loop reads CSARYTGGTDTIYF. CDR3 DNA: TGCAGTGCTAGATATACGGGGGGCACGGACACCATATATTTT.

This clonotype has only a few counts. The chain has TRBV2 and TRBJ1-6; TRBD1 agrees at 7 bases. V shed 6 bases, J shed 15 bases, and the junction held 17 bases outside the gene matches. This CDR3 contains 15 residues. The germline V gene encodes CDR1 SNHLY and CDR2 FYNNEI. CDR3 sequence: CASSQIQGASGGLHF. The DNA for the CDR3 is TGTGCCAGCAGCCAAATTCAGGGCGCCTCAGGGGGCCTCCACTTT.

This rearrangement joins TRBV6-1 to TRBJ1-2, with no clear D. This CDR3 region has 13 residues. CDR1 is MNHNS and CDR2 is SASEGT in the germline V gene. The V end lost 3 bases, the J end lost 4 bases, and 9 bases lay between the germline ends. This CDR3 is CASSELPGYGYTF. The CDR3 DNA follows: TGTGCCAGCAGTGAGCTCCCGGGCTATGGCTACACCTTC.

This clonotype came up a few times. The J gene is TRBJ1-5, the V gene TRBV20-1, with TRBD1 as a possible D gene (5 bases). With 3 bases removed from V and 3 bases from J, the gap between germline ends came to 18 bases. The CDR3 contains 16 residues. Looked up from germline, CDR1 is DFQATT and CDR2 is SNEGSKA (reference sequence). Here the CDR3 DNA reads TGCAGTGCTAGTCTACAGGACAACAGGTCCAATCAGCCCCAGCATTTT. Protein product: CSASLQDNRSNQPQHF.

This clonotype was seen a few times. The chain uses TRBV7-9 and TRBJ2-5; D may be TRBD1 or TRBD2 (6 bases each). Per germline, CDR1 SEHNR and CDR2 FQNEAQ (reference sequence). The CDR3 covers 18 residues. Trimming took 5 bases from V and 4 from J, leaving 26 bases between them. CDR3 sequence reads: CASSPNPLGGPGSETQYF. The CDR3 nucleotides are TGTGCCAGCAGCCCCAACCCCCTAGGGGGGCCGGGGTCAGAGACCCAGTACTTC.

The chain combines TRBV19 with TRBJ1-4, with 8 bases fitting TRBD1. Germline V gene sequence: CDR1 LNHDA, CDR2 SQIVND (reference sequence). The CDR3 loop spans 18 amino acids. Trimming removed 5 bases from V and 4 bases from J; junction bases left unmatched: 15. In DNA, the CDR3 is TGTGCCAGTAGTCCCGGGACAGGATACCCTCATGATAATGAAAAACTGTTTTTT. Its protein product is CASSPGTGYPHDNEKLFF.

The rearrangement joins TRBV25-1 to TRBJ2-3; either TRBD1 or TRBD2 may fit D (5 bases each). This CDR3 region has 14 residues. V lost 4 bases to trimming and J lost 2 bases, with 10 bases between them. The germline V gene has CDR1 MGHDK and CDR2 SYGVNS. CDR3 DNA sequence: TGTGCCAGCAGTGGTGGGACCCCCACAGATACGCAGTATTTT. This translates into CASSGGTPTDTQYF.

This chain connects TRBV20-1 to TRBJ2-7; 7 bases line up with TRBD1. The V segment lost 1 base and the J segment 1 base; nucleotides outside the gene matches: 10. Germline loops: CDR1 DFQATT, CDR2 SNEGSKA (reference sequence). This CDR3 has 16 amino acids. The CDR3 DNA reads TGCAGTGCTAGAGCCAGGGGGTCCGTTTTTTCCTACGAGCAGTACTTC. This encodes CSARARGSVFSYEQYF.

The rearrangement uses TRBV3-1 and TRBJ2-1; weak D call: TRBD1 (5 bases). The DNA end is more similar to TRBJ2-7, so the J call may be wrong. Germline CDR1 reads LGHDT; CDR2 reads YNNKEL (reference sequence). This CDR3 contains 14 residues. The CDR3 DNA sequence: TGTGCCAGCAGCCAGCGGACACCTTCCTACGAGCAGTACTTC. As protein: CASSQRTPSYEQYF.

Concerning this clonotype: The final CDR3 position lacks the conserved phenylalanine or tryptophan, pointing to a likely read error. The chain recombines TRBV5-5 with TRBJ1-4; the D is unclear. Germline assignment: CDR1 SGHKS and CDR2 YYEKEE (reference sequence). The CDR3 consists of 13 residues. The CDR3 spells CAGSLMPPGELFL. The CDR3 nucleotides are TGTGCCGGCAGCTTGATGCCCCCGGGTGAACTGTTTCTT.

This clonotype came up a few times. The chain is built from TRBV7-2 and TRBJ2-1; TRBD2 agrees at 11 bases. The CDR3 runs to 15 residues. Trimming removed 5 bases from V and 8 bases from J; junction bases left unmatched: 8. Germline CDR1 is SGHTA and CDR2 is FQGNSA. The CDR3 region is CASSPTSGVFDEQFF. The CDR3 DNA reads as TGTGCCAGCAGCCCGACTAGCGGGGTTTTCGATGAGCAGTTCTTC.

This chain links TRBV12-3 or TRBV12-4 with TRBJ2-2, with a possible D match to TRBD2 (6 bases). The CDR3 is made up of 13 amino acids. V was pared by 7 bases and J by 6 bases, with 12 bases between. Here the CDR3 reads CASTPRGAGELFF. CDR3 nucleotides: TGTGCCAGCACCCCGCGGGGTGCCGGGGAGCTGTTTTTT.